This T cell receptor beta chain appears in the sequencing data of a study of shared clonotypes between healthy human individuals. The protocol was immunoSEQ multiplex PCR, while the TCRdb copy is restricted to in-frame clones and leaves out a portion. In the table there are around 990,000 clones, around three quarters of which are singletons. The trim removed 3 bases at V and 3 bases at J, leaving 11 bases unmatched. Per germline, CDR1 SGHDT and CDR2 YYEEEE. The CDR3 has 17 residues. The sequence came from a young man in good health. Some clones in this sample may be carry-over from other donors' samples. The chain has TRBV5-6 and TRBJ2-3; 9 nucleotides agree with TRBD2. Specimen: memory CD4+ T cells from PBMCs. The subset: CD45RA-negative fraction. The CDR3 DNA is TGTGCCAGCAGCTGGGATAGTAGCGGGAGTGGAACAGATACGCAGTATTTT. The encoded protein is CASSWDSSGSGTDTQYF.